Listed below are T cell receptor beta chains from one sample, sequenced in a study of CD8 T cells in Susac syndrome. TCRdb analysed the immunoSEQ multiplex PCR reads with MiXCR anew, one entry per CDR3 protein. The data show approximately 100,000 distinct CDR3 sequences, with roughly 94% seen just once and around 0.38% held by the top ten. Material for sequencing was CD8+ T cells from PBMCs. Receptor source: a human donor with Susac syndrome. CDR3s include the opening cysteine and the closing phenylalanine or tryptophan. A D gene is named only where the DNA matches it firmly. Clone sizes are given selectively: once, few, many, or a class where the clone is expanded.

length: 13
V: TRBV7-9
J: TRBJ2-4
size: NA
D: NA
CDR3: CASSHRGGYIQYF
DNA: TGTGCCAGCAGCCACAGGGGAGGTTACATTCAGTACTTC

length: 16
V: TRBV6-6
J: TRBJ2-3
size: NA
D: TRBD2
CDR3: CASSPQAGGPPDTQYF
DNA: TGTGCCAGCAGCCCCCAAGCGGGGGGGCCCCCAGATACGCAGTATTTT

length: 16
V: TRBV20-1
J: TRBJ2-5
size: NA
D: TRBD2
CDR3: CSARHLAGAYQETQYF
DNA: TGCAGTGCTAGACACCTAGCGGGAGCCTACCAAGAGACCCAGTACTTC

length: 15
V: TRBV2
J: TRBJ1-5
size: NA
D: NA
CDR3: CASSGGAGSNQPQHF
DNA: TGTGCCAGCAGTGGAGGGGCAGGGAGCAATCAGCCCCAGCATTTT

length: 14
V: TRBV9
J: TRBJ1-2
size: NA
D: NA
CDR3: CASSVEEGVDGYTF
DNA: TGTGCCAGCAGCGTAGAAGAAGGGGTGGATGGCTACACCTTC

length: 15
V: TRBV15
J: TRBJ2-6
size: NA
D: NA
CDR3: CATGTESSGANVLTF
DNA: TGTGCCACCGGGACGGAAAGCTCTGGGGCCAACGTCCTGACTTTC

length: 16
V: TRBV11-2
J: TRBJ2-7
size: NA
D: NA
CDR3: CASSPPTDASSYEQYF
DNA: TGTGCCAGCAGCCCCCCGACAGACGCCAGCTCCTACGAGCAGTACTTC

length: 14
V: TRBV18
J: TRBJ1-6
size: NA
D: NA
CDR3: CASSPPEGGSPLHF
DNA: TGTGCCAGCTCACCACCGGAAGGTGGTTCACCCCTCCACTTT

length: 13
V: TRBV27
J: TRBJ2-3
size: NA
D: NA
CDR3: CASSSPAGDTQYF
DNA: TGTGCCAGCAGTTCTCCGGCCGGAGATACGCAGTATTTT

length: 14
V: TRBV30
J: TRBJ2-2
size: NA
D: NA
CDR3: CAWYKTGEAGSCFF
DNA: NA

length: 15
V: TRBV6-5
J: TRBJ2-2
size: NA
D: NA
CDR3: CASSYRIDTTGELFF
DNA: TGTGCCAGCAGTTACAGGATCGATACCACCGGGGAGCTGTTTTTT

length: 12
V: TRBV14
J: TRBJ1-5
size: NA
D: NA
CDR3: CASSQTMGPQHF
DNA: TGTGCCAGCAGCCAGACTATGGGACCCCAGCATTTT

length: 13
V: TRBV7-9
J: TRBJ1-2
size: NA
D: TRBD1
CDR3: CAIWTGRKDGYTF
DNA: TGTGCCATCTGGACAGGGAGAAAGGATGGCTACACCTTC

length: 12
V: TRBV29-1
J: TRBJ1-2
size: NA
D: NA
CDR3: CSVTETNYGYTF
DNA: TGCAGCGTTACGGAAACTAACTATGGCTACACCTTC

length: 15
V: TRBV9
J: TRBJ1-2
size: NA
D: TRBD1
CDR3: CASSYRGTGSYGYTF
DNA: TGTGCCAGCAGCTACAGGGGAACGGGGAGCTATGGCTACACCTTC

length: 14
V: TRBV20-1
J: TRBJ2-1
size: NA
D: NA
CDR3: CSARKTEGGNEQFF
DNA: TGCAGTGCTAGAAAAACGGAGGGGGGCAATGAGCAGTTCTTC

length: 15
V: TRBV4-2
J: TRBJ1-1
size: NA
D: TRBD1
CDR3: CASSQAGQSYTEAFF
DNA: TGTGCCAGCAGCCAAGCGGGACAGTCATACACTGAAGCTTTCTTT

length: 15
V: TRBV4-1
J: TRBJ2-7
size: NA
D: NA
CDR3: CASSQGPSSSYEQYF
DNA: TGCGCCAGCAGCCAAGGTCCGTCCAGCTCCTACGAGCAGTACTTC

length: 16
V: TRBV7-9
J: TRBJ2-6
size: NA
D: TRBD1
CDR3: CASSPPRGLRANVLTF
DNA: TGTGCCAGCAGCCCACCGAGGGGGCTAAGGGCCAACGTCCTGACTTTC

length: 16
V: TRBV3-1
J: TRBJ2-5
size: NA
D: NA
CDR3: CASSQELRGAEETQYF
DNA: TGTGCCAGCAGCCAAGAACTCCGGGGGGCGGAAGAGACCCAGTACTTC

length: 13
V: TRBV29-1
J: TRBJ2-7
size: few
D: TRBD1
CDR3: CSVDGTGDYEQYF
DNA: TGCAGCGTTGATGGGACAGGCGACTACGAGCAGTACTTC

length: 13
V: TRBV2
J: TRBJ2-5
size: NA
D: NA
CDR3: CASRRQRGETQYF
DNA: TGTGCCAGCAGAAGACAGAGAGGAGAGACCCAGTACTTC

length: 13
V: TRBV29-1
J: TRBJ2-3
size: NA
D: NA
CDR3: CSATPTGSDTQYF
DNA: TGCAGCGCCACCCCAACAGGGTCAGATACGCAGTATTTT

length: 15
V: TRBV5-1
J: TRBJ2-5
size: NA
D: NA
CDR3: CASSSFTGPQETQYF
DNA: TGCGCCAGCAGCTCTTTCACCGGGCCACAAGAGACCCAGTACTTC

length: 12
V: TRBV27
J: TRBJ2-1
size: NA
D: NA
CDR3: CASSPQGGEQFF
DNA: TGTGCCAGCAGTCCCCAGGGGGGTGAGCAGTTCTTC

length: 12
V: TRBV5-4
J: TRBJ1-1
size: once
D: NA
CDR3: CASSFDYTEAFF
DNA: TGTGCCAGCAGCTTCGATTACACTGAAGCTTTCTTT

length: 12
V: TRBV9
J: TRBJ2-7
size: NA
D: NA
CDR3: CASSVAGNEQYF
DNA: TGTGCCAGCAGCGTAGCAGGGAACGAGCAGTACTTC

length: 15
V: TRBV4-3
J: TRBJ2-1
size: NA
D: NA
CDR3: CASSQEAANLNEQFF
DNA: TGCGCCAGCAGCCAAGAGGCTGCTAACCTCAATGAGCAGTTCTTC

length: 16
V: TRBV9
J: TRBJ1-2
size: NA
D: TRBD1
CDR3: CASSVVSGTGGDGYTF
DNA: TGTGCCAGCAGCGTAGTATCGGGGACAGGGGGAGATGGCTACACCTTC

length: 12
V: TRBV2
J: TRBJ1-1
size: NA
D: NA
CDR3: CASIDGISEAFF
DNA: TGTGCCAGCATCGACGGCATATCTGAAGCTTTCTTT

length: 14
V: TRBV10-2
J: TRBJ2-5
size: NA
D: NA
CDR3: CASSAPTLQETQYF
DNA: TGCGCCAGCAGTGCCCCAACACTCCAAGAGACCCAGTACTTC

length: 15
V: TRBV29-1
J: TRBJ1-1
size: once
D: TRBD1
CDR3: CSVPTGRAMNTEAFF
DNA: TGCAGCGTCCCGACAGGGAGAGCCATGAACACTGAAGCTTTCTTT

length: 15
V: TRBV15
J: TRBJ2-5
size: NA
D: NA
CDR3: CATSGEGDYQETQYF
DNA: TGTGCCACCAGCGGGGAGGGGGATTACCAAGAGACCCAGTACTTC

length: 14
V: TRBV20-1
J: TRBJ1-5
size: NA
D: NA
CDR3: CSAPSRERNQPQHF
DNA: TGCAGTGCTCCGAGCAGGGAACGAAATCAGCCCCAGCATTTT

length: 13
V: TRBV3-1
J: TRBJ2-2
size: NA
D: NA
CDR3: CASSHDDTGELFF
DNA: TGTGCCAGCAGCCACGACGACACCGGGGAGCTGTTTTTT

length: 15
V: TRBV5-1
J: TRBJ2-7
size: once
D: NA
CDR3: CASSLGQGLSYEQYF
DNA: TGCGCCAGCAGCTTGGGGCAGGGGCTATCCTACGAGCAGTACTTC

length: 15
V: TRBV7-6
J: TRBJ2-5
size: NA
D: NA
CDR3: CASSPHQARGETQYF
DNA: TGTGCCAGCAGCCCCCACCAGGCTAGGGGGGAGACCCAGTACTTC

length: 15
V: TRBV29-1
J: TRBJ1-2
size: NA
D: TRBD1
CDR3: CSVVAGGDRSPGYTF
DNA: TGCAGCGTTGTCGCTGGGGGGGACAGGAGCCCTGGCTACACCTTC

length: 17
V: TRBV15
J: TRBJ2-7
size: NA
D: NA
CDR3: CATSREDGGPSSYEQYF
DNA: TGTGCCACCAGCAGAGAGGATGGAGGACCGAGCTCCTACGAGCAGTACTTC

length: 14
V: TRBV13
J: TRBJ2-4
size: NA
D: NA
CDR3: CASSQRTVENIQYF
DNA: TGTGCCAGCAGCCAGAGGACAGTAGAAAACATTCAGTACTTC

length: 11
V: TRBV15
J: TRBJ2-7
size: once
D: NA
CDR3: CATSSGYEQYF
DNA: TGTGCCACCAGCAGCGGTTACGAGCAGTACTTC

length: 15
V: TRBV7-9
J: TRBJ2-7
size: NA
D: NA
CDR3: CASSSPGPKSGEQYF
DNA: TGTGCCAGCTCCTCCCCCGGCCCTAAATCGGGCGAGCAGTACTTC

length: 14
V: TRBV15
J: TRBJ1-1
size: NA
D: NA
CDR3: CATTPGRMNTEAFF
DNA: TGTGCCACCACCCCGGGGCGGATGAACACTGAAGCTTTCTTT

length: 14
V: TRBV4-1
J: TRBJ1-5
size: NA
D: NA
CDR3: CASSQDGGGQPQHF
DNA: TGCGCCAGCAGCCAAGATGGGGGGGGTCAGCCCCAGCATTTT

length: 15
V: TRBV6-5
J: TRBJ2-7
size: NA
D: NA
CDR3: CASSYLHPRSYEQYF
DNA: TGTGCCAGCAGTTACTTACACCCTCGGTCCTACGAGCAGTACTTC